Presented here are 27 T cell receptor beta chains from one specimen sequenced in a study of immune evolution from preneoplasia to lung adenocarcinoma. The assay was immunoSEQ multiplex PCR, and TCRdb's table has in-frame clones only and misses some. The data contain some 11,000 clones, roughly 85% of them seen just once; the ten biggest clones take up 1.7%. Sequenced input: FFPE minimally invasive lung adenocarcinoma tissue. The receptor source for this set is a person between 70 and 80 years old with lung adenocarcinoma.

This rearrangement joins TRBV15 to TRBJ1-2, with D perhaps matching TRBD1 (5 bases). The CDR3 loop spans 13 amino acids. CDR1 and CDR2 (germline): LNHNV, YYDKDF (reference sequence). V was trimmed by 0 bases and J by 9 bases, leaving 11 bases between them. The CDR3 nucleotides are TGTGCCACCAGCAGAGACAGGGAGTTCAGCTACACCTTC. This codes for CATSRDREFSYTF.

The CDR3 loop reads CASSYSASGDTQYF. DNA for the CDR3: TGTGCCAGCAGTTACTCGGCTAGCGGAGATACGCAGTATTTT. The J gene is TRBJ2-3, the V gene TRBV6-5; 7 bases fit TRBD2. There are 14 residues in the CDR3. V gave up 0 bases and J gave up 5 bases; unmatched junction bases: 2. CDR1 and CDR2 from the germline V gene are MNHEY and SVGAGI.

This clone was observed a handful of times. The gene calls are TRBV20-1 and TRBJ2-1; D is uncertain. V was pared by 1 base and J by 12 bases, with 7 bases between. Germline loops: CDR1 DFQATT, CDR2 SNEGSKA (reference sequence). The CDR3 runs to 10 residues. The CDR3 DNA sequence: TGCAGTGCTAGAGTGGACGCGCAGTTCTTC. It codes for CSARVDAQFF.

The rearrangement joins TRBV13 to TRBJ2-5, with TRBD1 matching over 7 bases. Germline CDR1 reads PRHDT; CDR2 reads FYEKMQ (reference sequence). V dropped 5 bases and J dropped 4; count of bases not matched to a gene: 4. The CDR3 covers 13 residues. CDR3 nucleotide sequence: TGTGCCAGCAGCCAGACAGGGAGAGAGACCCAGTACTTC. It yields the protein CASSQTGRETQYF.

The chain couples TRBV7-9 to TRBJ2-7, with D perhaps matching TRBD2 (6 bases). The length of the CDR3 is 10 residues. Trimming stripped 8 bases from V and 6 bases from J, with 8 bases between. Per germline, CDR1 SEHNR and CDR2 FQNEAQ (reference sequence). The CDR3 is CASGGFEQYF. CDR3 DNA sequence: TGTGCCAGCGGGGGGTTCGAGCAGTACTTC. Variable domain in full (rest from reference TRBV7-9 and TRBJ2-7): DTGVSQNPRHKITKRGQNVTFRCDPISEHNRLYWYRQTLGQGPEFLTYFQNEAQLEKSRLLSDRFSAERPKGSFSTLEIQRTEQGDSAMYLCASGGFEQYFGPGTRLTVT.

The chain links TRBV15 to TRBJ2-7, with 8 bases fitting TRBD1. V was pared by 1 base and J by 2 bases, with 4 bases of the junction left unmatched. CDR1 is LNHNV and CDR2 is YYDKDF in the germline V gene (reference sequence). The CDR3 extends over 15 amino acids. The CDR3 reads CATSRGGQGAYEQYF. CDR3 DNA sequence: TGTGCCACCAGCAGAGGAGGACAGGGCGCCTACGAGCAGTACTTC.

This clone was detected once. J is TRBJ2-7 and V is TRBV30; possibly TRBD1 or TRBD2 for D (5 bases each). The germline V gene has CDR1 GTSNPN and CDR2 SVGIG (reference sequence). This CDR3 contains 17 residues. The V and J ends lost 0 bases and 6 bases respectively, with 24 bases between them. The CDR3 DNA is TGTGCCTGGAGTGTCTGGAGAGAAGGGACGGTGCCTTCCGAGCAGTACTTC. Amino acids: CAWSVWREGTVPSEQYF.

This clone was seen a handful of times. This rearrangement joins TRBV6-1 to TRBJ2-1; D is unclear. V was cut by 6 bases and J by 7 bases, with 4 bases left in between. The CDR3 has 10 amino acids. CDR1 and CDR2 from the germline V gene are MNHNS and SASEGT. The CDR3 DNA reads TGTGCCAGCAGGAAAAATGAGCAGTTCTTC. Its protein product is CASRKNEQFF.

The chain combines TRBV9 with TRBJ1-1; TRBD1 is a possible D gene (5 bases). The CDR3 runs to 15 residues. CDR1 and CDR2 from the germline V gene are SGDLS and YYNGEE. The V end was cut by 3 bases, the J end by 0 bases, with 12 bases between. This CDR3 is CASSEVQGLNTEAFF. CDR3 DNA: TGTGCCAGCAGCGAAGTTCAGGGATTGAACACTGAAGCTTTCTTT.

The chain recombines TRBV18 with TRBJ2-7, with a tentative D call TRBD1 (5 bases). V lost 2 bases, J lost 5 bases, and 7 bases lay in between. Germline V CDR1 and CDR2: KGHSH, LQKENI. CDR3 length: 12 amino acids. The CDR3 region has the DNA TGTGCCAGCTCACCATCAGGGAACGAGCAGTACTTC. This encodes CASSPSGNEQYF.

This chain uses TRBV7-8 with TRBJ2-2; D is unclear. Per germline, CDR1 SGHVS and CDR2 FQNEAQ. V dropped 1 base and J dropped 8 bases, with 11 bases sitting between them. The CDR3 spans 14 residues. The chain's CDR3 is CASSLGALGGELFF. CDR3 nucleotide sequence: TGTGCCAGCAGCTTAGGGGCCCTGGGGGGGGAGCTGTTTTTT.

In its sample, this clone was seen a few times. The rearrangement uses TRBV5-4 and TRBJ1-1; D is possibly TRBD1 (5 bases). The CDR3 consists of 14 residues. CDR1 SGHNT and CDR2 YYREEE come from the germline V gene (reference sequence). Trimming stripped 4 bases from V and 1 base from J, with 11 bases between. CDR3 DNA: TGTGCCAGCAGCACCACGGGACGGAACACTGAAGCTTTCTTT. Its translation is CASSTTGRNTEAFF. Full variable domain (rest looked up from reference TRBV5-4 and TRBJ1-1): ETGVTQSPTHLIKTRGQQVTLRCSSQSGHNTVSWYQQALGQGPQFIFQYYREEENGRGNFPPRFSGLQFPNYSSELNVNALELDDSALYLCASSTTGRNTEAFFGQGTRLTVV.

The genes are TRBV2 and TRBJ1-4, with a possible D match to TRBD1 (6 bases). V lost 7 bases and J 3 bases, leaving 15 bases between the germline ends. Germline lookup yields CDR1 SNHLY and CDR2 FYNNEI. The CDR3 is 15 residues long. CDR3 coding DNA: TGTGCCAGCACAGAAACAGGGAAGTCTAATGAAAAACTGTTTTTT. Translated, it gives CASTETGKSNEKLFF.

The V gene is TRBV6-5, the J gene TRBJ1-1, with D perhaps TRBD1 (5 bases). Trimming took off 6 bases at V and 3 bases at J, with 17 bases between the two ends. Per germline, CDR1 MNHEY and CDR2 SVGAGI. The CDR3 is 15 amino acids. The CDR3: CASSPPGGAHTEAFF. The CDR3 DNA reads as TGTGCCAGCAGCCCCCCAGGAGGGGCGCACACTGAAGCTTTCTTT.

The chain employs TRBV4-1 and TRBJ1-4; 10 bases line up with TRBD1. The CDR3 consists of 15 residues. V shed 4 bases and J 10 bases; nucleotides not matched to a gene: 9. CDR1 is MGHRA and CDR2 is YSYEKL in the germline V gene. The chain's CDR3 is CASSPLGTGVGKLFF. CDR3 sequence (DNA): TGCGCCAGCAGCCCCCTCGGGACAGGGGTGGGAAAACTGTTTTTT.

This chain links TRBV7-9 with TRBJ2-1, with 7 positions matching TRBD1. CDR1 is SEHNR, CDR2 FQNEAQ, per germline (reference sequence). The CDR3 has 15 amino acids. V trimming: 5 bases; J trimming: 2 bases; junction bases outside the gene matches: 6. The CDR3 spells CASSTTDRAYNEQFF. CDR3 DNA: TGTGCCAGCAGCACCACTGACAGGGCCTACAATGAGCAGTTCTTC.

The rearrangement joins TRBV2 to TRBJ2-7; D gene ambiguous. The germline V gene has CDR1 SNHLY and CDR2 FYNNEI. Trimming shortened V by 5 bases and J by 8 bases, and 16 bases separated the two germline ends. CDR3 length: 13 amino acids. For the CDR3, the DNA is TGTGCCAGCAGTACGAGCGCCGCTACCAAGCAGTACTTC. As protein: CASSTSAATKQYF.

The chain combines TRBV5-6 with TRBJ2-3; TRBD2 matches 9 bases. In germline, CDR1 is SGHDT, CDR2 YYEEEE. The junction had 9 bases not matched to a gene; V was cut back by 9 bases and J by 4 bases. The length of the CDR3 is 14 residues. The CDR3 sequence is CATHQSGRPDTQYF. The CDR3 bases are TGTGCCACCCATCAGAGCGGGAGGCCAGATACGCAGTATTTT.

This clone has just one count. The chain is built from TRBV29-1 and TRBJ2-3; D is undetermined. From germline, CDR1 is SQVTM and CDR2 ANQGSEA. The CDR3 sequence is 11 residues long. V was shortened by 6 bases and J by 0 bases, with 4 bases between the two germline ends. CDR3 in DNA: TGCAGCGTCCTAAGCACAGATACGCAGTATTTT. This codes for CSVLSTDTQYF.

This rearrangement joins TRBV19 to TRBJ1-5; D call uncertain. The V gene lost 4 bases and the J gene lost 7 bases, with 11 bases spanning the gap. The CDR3 consists of 13 residues. Per germline, CDR1 LNHDA and CDR2 SQIVND (reference sequence). The CDR3 DNA reads as TGTGCCAGTAGTACAACACAAGGACAGCCCCAGCATTTT. Its translation: CASSTTQGQPQHF. Full variable domain (outside the CDR3, taken from reference TRBV19 and TRBJ1-5): DGGITQSPKYLFRKEGQNVTLSCEQNLNHDAMYWYRQDPGQGLRLIYYSQIVNDFQKGDIAEGYSVSREKKESFPLTVTSAQKNPTAFYLCASSTTQGQPQHFGDGTRLSIL.

This clone was recorded once. V gene TRBV6-5 combines with J gene TRBJ2-5; D is perhaps TRBD1 (6 bases). CDR1 and CDR2 from the germline V gene are MNHEY and SVGAGI. The V gene lost 5 bases and the J gene lost 2 bases, with 12 bases spanning the gap. This CDR3 contains 14 residues. CDR3 sequence reads: CASSRTAQQETQYF. CDR3 in DNA: TGTGCCAGCAGTCGGACAGCTCAGCAAGAGACCCAGTACTTC.

The gene calls are TRBV30 and TRBJ1-3, with unresolved D. V lost 2 bases and J 5 bases, leaving 10 bases between the germline ends. From germline, CDR1 is GTSNPN and CDR2 SVGIG (reference sequence). This CDR3 region has 13 residues. The CDR3 nucleotides are TGTGCCTGGAGTTTAGAAAGGAGAAACACCATATATTTT. Translating it yields CAWSLERRNTIYF.

The rearrangement joins TRBV30 to TRBJ2-3, with 10 bases matching TRBD2. CDR1 GTSNPN and CDR2 SVGIG come from the germline V gene (reference sequence). J was trimmed by 4 bases and V by 2 bases; bases with no gene match: 6. The CDR3 contains 15 residues. The CDR3 DNA is TGTGCCTGGAGTCGGAGCGGGGGGGCCCCAGATACGCAGTATTTT. This gives the protein CAWSRSGGAPDTQYF.

V and J are TRBV4-1 and TRBJ2-1; no definite D call. Germline loops: CDR1 MGHRA, CDR2 YSYEKL. There are 16 residues in the CDR3. Trimming pared 0 bases from V and 0 bases from J, leaving 9 bases between. The CDR3 bases are TGCGCCAGCAGCCAAGATGTTTCCCTCTCCTACAATGAGCAGTTCTTC. As protein: CASSQDVSLSYNEQFF.

The chain couples TRBV5-1 to TRBJ1-2; the D gene is possibly TRBD1 (5 bases). The CDR3 length is 15 residues. Trimming removed 4 bases from V and 14 bases from J, with 27 bases in between. Germline CDR1 SGHRS, CDR2 YFSETQ. CDR3 amino acids: CASSTMDGGAIGGTF. CDR3 in DNA: TGCGCCAGCAGCACCATGGACGGGGGTGCTATCGGGGGTACCTTC.

This clone was picked up a small number of times. V usage is TRBV29-1 and J usage is TRBJ2-2, with no clear D. Germline CDR1 is SQVTM and CDR2 is ANQGSEA. V lost 7 bases, J lost 1 base, and 7 bases lay in between. This CDR3 contains 12 residues. CDR3: CSGYRNTGELFF. The CDR3 bases are TGCAGCGGTTACAGGAACACCGGGGAGCTGTTTTTT.

This sequence joins TRBV7-3 and TRBJ1-1; D gene ambiguous. The V end lost 5 bases, the J end lost 6 bases, and 13 bases lay between the germline ends. Germline lookup yields CDR1 SGHTA and CDR2 FQGTGA. The CDR3 length is 13 residues. In DNA form, the CDR3 reads TGTGCCAGCAGCCACGGGAGCTACTCTGAAGCTTTCTTT. This gives the protein CASSHGSYSEAFF.